The sequence of this TCR beta chain was determined in a study of blood T cell repertoires in COVID-19 (TCRdb year 2020). Regarding the study in general: Collaborator samples came from the United States, Italy and Spain and covered acute and convalescent phases of COVID-19. The material from the prospective study consisted of cDNA or gDNA derived from T cells, B-cell-depleted T cells, or PBMCs. Subjects who had been exposed to COVID-19, were actively infected with it, or had recovered from it provided the deeply sampled blood TCRbeta repertoires that made up the dataset. The repertoires were made available in a free public database intended to serve as a resource for research on the immune response to SARS-CoV-2. The samples were drawn from the first 160 participants of the ongoing ImmuneRACE study and from 1,254 subjects provided by 6 global collaborators. Sample metadata almost always included a de-identified subject ID, COVID-19 status, age in years and sex. Where available, HLA class I and class II types were obtained from metadata supplied by the sample provider rather than from assay-based typing. Broader findings and caveats from the paper: The amount of clinical and demographic metadata varied by source and participant and was provided uncurated.

This clone was seen just once. It has no known antigen specificity. No much larger clone is present one base from it, and per-base qualities are unavailable. Based on the germline V gene (reference sequence), the CDR1 and CDR2 sequences are PRHDT and FYEKMQ. V gives up 5 bases and J gives up 1 base, and the segment between their germline ends measures 11 bases. Spanning cysteine to phenylalanine, the CDR3 consists of 14 amino acids. CDR3 DNA is the only sequence kept; it has 42 bases, read in frame from the first base. TCRbeta CDR3 regions were amplified from genomic DNA by means of the immunoSEQ Assay, a bias-controlled multiplex PCR. The authors' pipeline ran thus. The number of nucleated cells in each sample was estimated from the amplification of reference gene primers within the assay. Sequence reads were collapsed and filtered to measure the absolute abundance of every unique TCRbeta CDR3 rearrangement. For each sample, productive Simpson clonality was calculated as the square root of Simpson's diversity index across productive rearrangements. The table comes from immuneACCESS by way of TCRdb, which keeps in-frame sequences with V and J called. Part of the clones is missing from these tables; in studies checked, under half for an unresolved V gene and the rest for unknown reasons. D and trimming were read from the DNA, whereas the V and J calls and clone size are those reported in that table. This sample holds about 220,000 clones; more than 80% were observed only once. Of the sample, roughly 3.7% falls within the top ten clones.

Participants in the prospective study were aged roughly 18 to 100 years, lived in about two dozen United States geographic areas, and enrolled through a virtual design. In the prospective study, participants were assigned to cohorts based on the clinical history participants reported in a screening survey and a study questionnaire. In the prospective study, mobile phlebotomists collected whole blood, serum and a nasopharyngeal or oropharyngeal swab from each participant. Prospective study participants could optionally give additional blood draws and questionnaires over a roughly 2-month period. Blood samples from the prospective study were shipped frozen or at room temperature prior to DNA extraction.

The sequencing input was PBMCs or T cells enriched from blood (not recorded which). Here the chain combines TRBV13 and TRBJ1-1; the D segment cannot be called with confidence. This clonotype was sampled from a woman younger than 30 in a cohort exposed to, infected with or recovered from COVID-19 (not recorded which). Here the CDR3 is given as CASSPPPGNTEAFF. The sequenced DNA is TGTGCCAGCAGCCCGCCCCCGGGGAACACTGAAGCTTTCTTT.